Listed here are 23 T cell receptor beta chains from one sample, sequenced in a study of T cell responses to AZD1222 COVID-19 vaccine. Sequencing used immunoSEQ multiplex PCR; TCRdb keeps in-frame clones, though not all of them. The sample has roughly 200,000 clones; 94% are singletons. The source material was peripheral blood, sampled 28 days after the second dose of the MenACWY control vaccine. These receptor sequences come from an adult who received the MenACWY meningococcal vaccine as a control.

This chain links TRBV28 with TRBJ1-5; D is possibly TRBD1 (5 bases). Germline lookup yields CDR1 MDHEN and CDR2 SYDVKM. V lost 10 bases and J 2 bases, leaving 12 bases between the germline ends. The CDR3 runs 13 residues. The CDR3 region is CATEDSRNQPQHF. CDR3 sequence (DNA): TGTGCCACCGAAGACAGCCGCAATCAGCCCCAGCATTTT. Combining the CDR3 with reference TRBV28 and TRBJ1-5 gives the whole variable domain DVKVTQSSRYLVKRTGEKVFLECVQDMDHENMFWYRQDPGLGLRLIYFSYDVKMKEKGDIPEGYSVSREKKERFSLILESASTNQTSMYLCATEDSRNQPQHFGDGTRLSIL.

This chain joins TRBV28 and TRBJ2-5; the match to TRBD1 covers 9 bases. The germline gives CDR1 MDHEN, CDR2 SYDVKM. The CDR3 has 14 amino acids. Unmatched junction bases numbered 7, after V lost 6 bases and J lost 5 bases. The DNA for the CDR3 is TGTGCCAGCAGCGAAACAGGGGGCCGGGAGACCCAGTACTTC. Translation: CASSETGGRETQYF.

The rearrangement joins TRBV28 to TRBJ1-1; 12 bases are a match to TRBD1. Trimming took 6 bases from V and 5 from J; bases not matched to a gene: 10. The CDR3 is made up of 16 amino acids. Germline V lookup: CDR1 MDHEN, CDR2 SYDVKM. The CDR3 protein is CASSPGTGGRGTEAFF. CDR3 nucleotide sequence: TGTGCCAGCAGCCCCGGGACAGGGGGCCGTGGGACTGAAGCTTTCTTT.

The rearrangement uses TRBV18 and TRBJ1-4; D unclear. Trimming took off 1 base at V and 8 bases at J, with 11 bases between the two ends. The germline CDR1 and CDR2 sequences are KGHSH and LQKENI. This CDR3 is built from 14 residues. CDR3 amino acids: CASSPQGSSEKLFF. The CDR3 nucleotides are TGTGCCAGCTCACCACAGGGATCGAGCGAAAAACTGTTTTTT.

In DNA form, the CDR3 reads TGTGCCACCGGAGACAGGGGAACCGGGGAGCTGTTTTTT. It specifies CATGDRGTGELFF. This chain joins TRBV24-1 and TRBJ2-2; 8 nucleotides agree with TRBD1. This CDR3 is built from 13 residues. CDR1 is KGHDR and CDR2 is SFDVKD in the germline V gene. Germline trimming cut 9 bases from V and 5 bases from J; bases unmatched to any gene: 4.

The chain links TRBV30 to TRBJ1-4; D remains ambiguous. CDR1 is GTSNPN and CDR2 is SVGIG in the germline V gene (reference sequence). V was pared by 3 bases and J by 14 bases, with 16 bases between. CDR3 length: 12 amino acids. CDR3 sequence (DNA): TGTGCCTGGAGACCTGATGGAGGAGGGCTGTTTTTT. Translation: CAWRPDGGGLFF.

This clone was seen a few times. The CDR3 loop reads CASSAGQQETQYF. The DNA of the CDR3 is TGTGCCAGCAGCGCGGGACAGCAAGAGACCCAGTACTTC. This chain uses TRBV9 with TRBJ2-5, with 7 bases aligning to TRBD1. Germline V gives CDR1 SGDLS, CDR2 YYNGEE. V was clipped by 3 bases and J by 2 bases; unmatched bases: 1. The CDR3 runs to 13 residues.

This chain joins TRBV29-1 and TRBJ2-1; tentatively, D is TRBD1 or TRBD2 (6 bases each). CDR1 is SQVTM, CDR2 ANQGSEA, per germline. The CDR3 is 13 residues long. The V end lost 6 bases, the J end lost 8 bases, and 17 bases lay between the germline ends. The CDR3 bases are TGCAGCGTCTCCGAACAGGGAGGTCATGAGCAGTTCTTC. It yields the protein CSVSEQGGHEQFF.

The rearrangement links TRBV24-1 to TRBJ2-1; 11 bases agree with TRBD2. CDR3 length: 16 residues. V was clipped by 3 bases and J by 7 bases; unmatched bases: 7. CDR1 is KGHDR, CDR2 SFDVKD, per germline. The CDR3 coding sequence is TGTGCCACCAGTGATCGACTAGCGGGAATACAGAATGAGCAGTTCTTC. It codes for CATSDRLAGIQNEQFF.

The chain combines TRBV5-1 with TRBJ2-5; tentatively, D is TRBD1 (5 bases). This CDR3 is 13 amino acids long. Trimming pared 4 bases from V and 5 bases from J, leaving 12 bases between. Germline lookup yields CDR1 SGHRS and CDR2 YFSETQ. CDR3 in DNA: TGCGCCAGCAGCGACCGACAGCTGGAGACCCAGTACTTC. Translation gives CASSDRQLETQYF.

The chain links TRBV28 to TRBJ2-7; unclear D gene. The germline V gene encodes CDR1 MDHEN and CDR2 SYDVKM. The V and J ends lost 5 bases and 4 bases respectively, with 6 bases between them. The CDR3 runs 11 residues. In DNA, the CDR3 is TGTGCCAGCAGTATCACTTACGAGCAGTACTTC. This gives the protein CASSITYEQYF.

The DNA of the CDR3 is TGTGCCAGCAGCCAACAGGGGAGCAATGAGCAGTTCTTC. Residues: CASSQQGSNEQFF. V and J are TRBV4-2 and TRBJ2-1; TRBD1 might be the D (6 bases). Trimming removed 2 bases from V and 6 bases from J, with 8 bases in between. The length of the CDR3 is 13 residues. The germline gives CDR1 LGHNA, CDR2 YNFKEQ.

The V call is TRBV29-1, the J call TRBJ1-1; no clear D. V lost 7 bases, J lost 11 bases, and 8 bases lay in between. From germline, CDR1 is SQVTM and CDR2 ANQGSEA. The CDR3 sequence is 8 residues long. CDR3: CSADGAFF. The CDR3 DNA sequence: TGCAGCGCCGATGGGGCTTTCTTT.

The chain links TRBV4-3 to TRBJ2-2, with D possibly matching TRBD1 (6 bases). Trimming left V 0 bases short and J 0 bases short, with 8 bases between. The CDR3 runs to 16 residues. The germline gives CDR1 LGHNA, CDR2 YSLEER. Here the CDR3 reads CASSQDYRANTGELFF. CDR3 DNA sequence: TGCGCCAGCAGCCAAGATTACAGGGCGAACACCGGGGAGCTGTTTTTT.

This rearrangement joins TRBV28 to TRBJ2-5; maybe TRBD2 (6 bases). Looked up from germline, CDR1 is MDHEN and CDR2 is SYDVKM. The CDR3 has 14 residues. Deletions cut 5 bases from V and 4 bases from J, with 14 bases between. CDR3 protein: CASSKLAPRETQYF. CDR3 nucleotide sequence: TGTGCCAGCAGTAAACTAGCTCCACGAGAGACCCAGTACTTC.

This chain connects TRBV28 to TRBJ1-6; D is uncertain. The CDR3 runs 12 residues. Germline V gives CDR1 MDHEN, CDR2 SYDVKM. The V end was cut by 6 bases, the J end by 10 bases, with 10 bases between. The CDR3 loop is CASSPSESPLHF. The CDR3 DNA sequence: TGTGCCAGCAGCCCGTCGGAATCACCCCTCCACTTT. Complete variable domain (other parts from reference TRBV28 and TRBJ1-6): DVKVTQSSRYLVKRTGEKVFLECVQDMDHENMFWYRQDPGLGLRLIYFSYDVKMKEKGDIPEGYSVSREKKERFSLILESASTNQTSMYLCASSPSESPLHFGNGTRLTVT.

The J gene is TRBJ2-5, the V gene TRBV7-6; a possible D gene is TRBD1 (6 bases). The V end lost 1 base, the J end lost 1 base, and 7 bases lay between the germline ends. The germline V gene has CDR1 SGHVS and CDR2 FNYEAQ. This CDR3 comprises 14 residues. As DNA, the CDR3 is TGTGCCAGCAGCTTAGGCAGGGGCCAAGAGACCCAGTACTTC. Residues: CASSLGRGQETQYF.

The rearrangement joins TRBV7-4 to TRBJ2-5; a weak D match, TRBD2 (5 bases). Germline lookup yields CDR1 SGHVT and CDR2 SQSDAQ. The V gene lost 3 bases and the J gene lost 7 bases, with 24 bases spanning the gap. This CDR3 has 17 amino acids. The CDR3 DNA reads as TGTGCCAGCAGCTTGACGGCGAGGGCCAGACCCTCAGGGACCCAGTACTTC. It specifies CASSLTARARPSGTQYF.

The chain links TRBV29-1 to TRBJ1-1; D is uncertain. The germline CDR1 and CDR2 sequences are SQVTM and ANQGSEA. There are 13 residues in the CDR3. V was clipped by 3 bases and J by 4 bases, with 12 bases between them. The CDR3 sequence is CSVEWETGTEAFF. CDR3 DNA sequence: TGCAGCGTTGAGTGGGAGACGGGCACTGAAGCTTTCTTT.

V is TRBV5-3 and J is TRBJ2-3; 8 bases are a match to TRBD2. TRBV5-3 falls under the ORF class, with uncertain function. Trimming at V came to 6 bases and at J to 7 bases, leaving 7 bases not matched to a gene. The CDR3 loop spans 13 amino acids. The chain's CDR3 is CARKVSGKHTQYF. The CDR3 DNA reads TGTGCCAGAAAAGTTAGCGGGAAGCATACGCAGTATTTT.

In this sample, this clone turned up once. The chain combines TRBV3-1 (or the pseudogene TRBV3-2) with TRBJ2-5; 7 bases map to TRBD2. Trimming cost V 0 bases and J 4 bases; bases outside gene matches: 20. This CDR3 has 20 amino acids. Per the germline V gene, CDR1 is LGHDT and CDR2 is YNNKEL (reference sequence). The CDR3, as DNA: TGTGCCAGCAGCCAAGACGCATGGGGAATTGCGGGACTAAGGTTAGAGACCCAGTACTTC. The encoded protein is CASSQDAWGIAGLRLETQYF.

The rearrangement joins TRBV27 to TRBJ1-1; D possibly corresponds to TRBD1 (5 bases). Germline V CDR1 and CDR2: MNHEY, SMNVEV (reference sequence). CDR3 size: 13 residues. Trimming removed 2 bases at V and 10 bases at J, with 14 bases between. The CDR3 reads CASSLGTGLAAFF. CDR3 coding DNA: TGTGCCAGCAGTTTAGGGACCGGCCTAGCAGCTTTCTTT.

The gene calls are TRBV18 and TRBJ1-1; D might be TRBD1 (6 bases). CDR1 and CDR2 from the germline V gene are KGHSH and LQKENI. The germline V and J ends were trimmed by 0 bases and 4 bases, with 12 bases remaining between them. The CDR3 spans 15 residues. CDR3 nucleotide sequence: TGTGCCAGCTCACCACCGGCCCGGGGGCTCACTGAAGCTTTCTTT. Amino acids: CASSPPARGLTEAFF.